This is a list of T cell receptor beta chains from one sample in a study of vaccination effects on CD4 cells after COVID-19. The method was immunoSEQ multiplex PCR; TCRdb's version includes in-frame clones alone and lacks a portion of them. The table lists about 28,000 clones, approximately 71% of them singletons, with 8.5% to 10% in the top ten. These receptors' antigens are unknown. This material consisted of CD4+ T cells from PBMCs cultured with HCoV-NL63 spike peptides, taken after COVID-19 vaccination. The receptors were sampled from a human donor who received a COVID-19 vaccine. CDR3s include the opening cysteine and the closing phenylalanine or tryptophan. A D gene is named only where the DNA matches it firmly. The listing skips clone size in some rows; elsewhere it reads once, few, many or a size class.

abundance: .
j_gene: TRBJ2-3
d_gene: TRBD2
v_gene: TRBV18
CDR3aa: CASSRTSGGAGADTQYF
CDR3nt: TGTGCCAGCTCGCGGACTAGCGGGGGGGCAGGCGCAGATACGCAGTATTTT

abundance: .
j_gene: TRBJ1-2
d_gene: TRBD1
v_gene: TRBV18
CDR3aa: CASSRGQGDGYTF
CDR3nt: TGTGCCAGCTCACGTGGACAGGGGGATGGCTACACCTTC

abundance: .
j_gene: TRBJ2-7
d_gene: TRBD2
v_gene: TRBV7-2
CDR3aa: CASSSRTSGIYEQYF
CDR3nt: TGTGCCAGCAGCTCCAGGACTAGCGGGATATACGAGCAGTACTTC

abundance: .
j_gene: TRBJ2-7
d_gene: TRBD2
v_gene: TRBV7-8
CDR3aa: CASSLARVAGGRIKYEQYF
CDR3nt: TGTGCCAGCAGCTTAGCGCGGGTAGCGGGGGGGCGAATCAAGTACGAGCAGTACTTC

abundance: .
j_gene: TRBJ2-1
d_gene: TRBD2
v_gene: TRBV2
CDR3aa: CASSGSRRTSGRAYNEQFF
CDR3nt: TGTGCCAGCAGTGGAAGTCGCCGGACTAGCGGGAGAGCTTACAATGAGCAGTTCTTC

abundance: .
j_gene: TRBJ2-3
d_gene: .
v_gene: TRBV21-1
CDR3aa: CASSKSAGTLSRTDTQYF
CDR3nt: TGTGCCAGCAGCAAGTCGGCGGGAACTCTGTCCCGCACAGATACGCAGTATTTT

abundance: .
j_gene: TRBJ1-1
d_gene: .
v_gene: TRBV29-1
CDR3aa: CSVGQGNTEAFF
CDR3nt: TGCAGCGTTGGCCAGGGGAACACTGAAGCTTTCTTT

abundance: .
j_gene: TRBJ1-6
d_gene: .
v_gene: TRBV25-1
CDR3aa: CASSEPVSYNSPLHF
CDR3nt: TGTGCCAGCAGTGAACCAGTCTCCTATAATTCACCCCTCCACTTT

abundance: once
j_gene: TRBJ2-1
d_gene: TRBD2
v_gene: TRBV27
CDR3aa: CASSLAGWSSYNEQFF
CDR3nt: TGTGCCAGCAGTCTAGCGGGATGGAGTTCCTACAATGAGCAGTTCTTC

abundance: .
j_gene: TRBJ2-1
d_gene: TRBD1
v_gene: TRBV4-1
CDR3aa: CASSRGTGRRDNEQFF
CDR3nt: TGCGCCAGCAGCCGAGGGACAGGGCGGAGGGACAATGAGCAGTTCTTC

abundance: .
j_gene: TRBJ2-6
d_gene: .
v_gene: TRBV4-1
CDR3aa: CASSLGLRGGGANVLTF
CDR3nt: TGCGCCAGCAGCCTGGGGTTAAGGGGCGGTGGGGCCAACGTCCTGACTTTC

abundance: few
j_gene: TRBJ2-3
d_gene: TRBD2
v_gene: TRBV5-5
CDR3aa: CASSLSPGLRPDTQYF
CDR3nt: TGTGCCAGCAGCCTATCCCCGGGACTACGACCAGATACGCAGTATTTT

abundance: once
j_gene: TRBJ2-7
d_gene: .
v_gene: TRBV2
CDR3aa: CASRDPGKKEQYF
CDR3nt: TGTGCCAGCAGGGATCCCGGGAAGAAAGAGCAGTACTTC

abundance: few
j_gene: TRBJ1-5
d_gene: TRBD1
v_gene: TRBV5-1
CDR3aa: CASSLVPGQGNQPQHF
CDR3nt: TGCGCCAGCAGCTTGGTGCCCGGACAGGGCAATCAGCCCCAGCATTTT

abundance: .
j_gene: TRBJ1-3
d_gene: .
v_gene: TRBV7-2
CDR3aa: CASSSEGRSGNTIYF
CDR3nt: TGTGCCAGCAGCTCGGAGGGGCGATCTGGAAACACCATATATTTT

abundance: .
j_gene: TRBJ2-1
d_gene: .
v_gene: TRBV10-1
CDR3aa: CASSSGQGEQFF
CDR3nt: TGCGCCAGCAGTTCAGGGCAAGGCGAGCAGTTCTTC

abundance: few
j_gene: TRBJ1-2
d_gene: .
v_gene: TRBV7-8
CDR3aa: CASSLAAKPNYGYTF
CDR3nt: TGTGCCAGCAGCTTAGCGGCTAAACCTAACTATGGCTACACCTTC

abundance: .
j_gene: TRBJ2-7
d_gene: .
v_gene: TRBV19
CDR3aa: CASSKADTYEQYF
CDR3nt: TGTGCCAGTAGTAAGGCAGACACCTACGAGCAGTACTTC

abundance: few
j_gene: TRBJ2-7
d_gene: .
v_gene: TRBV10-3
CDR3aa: CAISGGRGQGTYEQYF
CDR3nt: TGTGCCATCAGTGGGGGACGGGGGCAGGGAACCTACGAGCAGTACTTC

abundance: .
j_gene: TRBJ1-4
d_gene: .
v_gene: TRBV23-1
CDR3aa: CASSHRGEKLFF
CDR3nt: TGCGCCAGCAGTCACCGGGGTGAAAAACTGTTTTTT

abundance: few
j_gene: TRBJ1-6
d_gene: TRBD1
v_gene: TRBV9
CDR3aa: CASSASGQMNSPLHF
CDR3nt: TGTGCCAGCAGCGCCTCGGGACAGATGAATTCACCCCTCCACTTT

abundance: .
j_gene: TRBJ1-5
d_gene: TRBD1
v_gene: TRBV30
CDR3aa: CAWSTDRGSDSNQPQHF
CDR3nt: TGTGCCTGGAGTACCGACAGGGGGTCCGATAGCAATCAGCCCCAGCATTTT

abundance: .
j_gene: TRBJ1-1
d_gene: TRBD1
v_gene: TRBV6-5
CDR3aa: CASIGTGDRGTEAFF
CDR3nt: TGTGCCAGCATCGGGACAGGGGATCGAGGCACTGAAGCTTTCTTT

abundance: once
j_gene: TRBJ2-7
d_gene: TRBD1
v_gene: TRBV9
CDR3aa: CASSGTGTGREQYF
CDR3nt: TGTGCCAGCAGCGGCACCGGGACAGGGCGCGAGCAGTACTTC

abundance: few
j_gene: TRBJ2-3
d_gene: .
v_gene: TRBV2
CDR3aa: CASSEEGWDTSTDTQYF
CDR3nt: TGTGCCAGCAGTGAAGAGGGGTGGGATACTAGCACAGATACGCAGTATTTT

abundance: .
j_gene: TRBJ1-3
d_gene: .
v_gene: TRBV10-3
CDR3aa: CAISAHLQGAGNTIYF
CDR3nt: TGTGCCATCAGTGCCCACTTACAGGGAGCTGGAAACACCATATATTTT

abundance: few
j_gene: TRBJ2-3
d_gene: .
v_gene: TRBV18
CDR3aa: CASSPFLDTQYF
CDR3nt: TGTGCCAGCTCACCGTTCTTAGATACGCAGTATTTT

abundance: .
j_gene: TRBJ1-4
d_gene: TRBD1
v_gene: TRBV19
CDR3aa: CASSGQGNEKLFF
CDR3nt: TGTGCCAGTAGCGGACAGGGCAATGAAAAACTGTTTTTT

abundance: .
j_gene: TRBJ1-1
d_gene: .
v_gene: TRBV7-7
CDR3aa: CASSPRGGSEAFF
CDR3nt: TGTGCCAGCAGCCCCCGAGGGGGGAGTGAAGCTTTCTTT

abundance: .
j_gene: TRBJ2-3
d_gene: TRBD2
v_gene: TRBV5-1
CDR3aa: CASSLGFRAGGQADTQYF
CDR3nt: TGCGCCAGCAGCTTGGGGTTTCGGGCGGGAGGGCAAGCAGATACGCAGTATTTT

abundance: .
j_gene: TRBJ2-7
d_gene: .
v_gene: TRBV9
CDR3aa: CASSVDSTGEQYF
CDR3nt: TGTGCCAGCAGCGTAGATTCAACCGGGGAGCAGTACTTC

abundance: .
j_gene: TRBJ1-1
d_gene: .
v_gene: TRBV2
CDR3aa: CASSEGPVNTEAFF
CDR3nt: TGTGCCAGCAGTGAAGGGCCTGTGAACACTGAAGCTTTCTTT

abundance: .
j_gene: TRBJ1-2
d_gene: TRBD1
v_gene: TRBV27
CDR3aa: CASGSGTGASYWYGYTF
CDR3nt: TGTGCCAGCGGATCCGGGACAGGTGCATCTTATTGGTATGGCTACACCTTC

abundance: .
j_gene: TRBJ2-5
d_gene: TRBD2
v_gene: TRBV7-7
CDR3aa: CASSFSGGAGAQYF
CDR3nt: TGTGCCAGCAGCTTTAGCGGGGGGGCTGGGGCCCAGTACTTC

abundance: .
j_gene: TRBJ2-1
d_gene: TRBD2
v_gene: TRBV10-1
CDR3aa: CASSGDRWTSGESSYNEQFF
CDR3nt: TGCGCCAGCAGTGGCGACCGTTGGACTAGCGGGGAAAGCTCCTACAATGAGCAGTTCTTC

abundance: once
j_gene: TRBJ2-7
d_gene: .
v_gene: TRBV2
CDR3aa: CASRLSYEQYF
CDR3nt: TGTGCCAGCAGACTGTCCTACGAGCAGTACTTC

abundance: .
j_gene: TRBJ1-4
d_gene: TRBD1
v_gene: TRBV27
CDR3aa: CASSGGTGLRKLFF
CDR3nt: TGTGCCAGCAGTGGTGGGACAGGGCTGCGAAAACTGTTTTTT

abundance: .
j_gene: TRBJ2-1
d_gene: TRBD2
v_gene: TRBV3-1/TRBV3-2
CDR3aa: CASSRTSGNLNEQFF
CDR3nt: TGTGCCAGCAGCCGGACTAGCGGGAATTTAAATGAGCAGTTCTTC

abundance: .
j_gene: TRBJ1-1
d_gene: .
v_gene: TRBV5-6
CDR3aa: CASSLYRWGRGDTEAFF
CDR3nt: TGTGCCAGCAGCTTGTACAGGTGGGGTCGAGGTGACACTGAAGCTTTCTTT

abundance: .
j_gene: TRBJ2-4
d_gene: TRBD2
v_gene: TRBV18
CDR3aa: CASSTATGLAGGPKNIQYF
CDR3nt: TGTGCCAGCTCAACGGCAACGGGACTAGCGGGAGGGCCAAAAAACATTCAGTACTTC

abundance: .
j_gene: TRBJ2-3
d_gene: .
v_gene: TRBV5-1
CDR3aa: CASSPGSGAITDTQYF
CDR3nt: TGCGCCAGCAGCCCCGGGTCAGGGGCGATCACAGATACGCAGTATTTT

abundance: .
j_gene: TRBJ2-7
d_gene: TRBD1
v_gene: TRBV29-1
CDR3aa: CSVEERGPGPFEQYF
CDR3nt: TGCAGCGTTGAAGAAAGGGGGCCGGGGCCGTTCGAGCAGTACTTC

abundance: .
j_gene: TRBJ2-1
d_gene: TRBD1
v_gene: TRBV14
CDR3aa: CASSQIPGQGDNEQFF
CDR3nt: TGTGCCAGCAGCCAAATCCCGGGACAGGGGGATAACGAGCAGTTCTTC

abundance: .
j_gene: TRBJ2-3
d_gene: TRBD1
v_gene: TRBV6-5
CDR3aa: CASSTGGRTDTQYF
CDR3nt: TGTGCCAGCAGCACAGGGGGACGCACAGATACGCAGTATTTT

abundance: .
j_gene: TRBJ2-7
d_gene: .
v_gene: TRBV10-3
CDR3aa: CAISESWEDSSSYEQYF
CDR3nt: TGTGCCATCAGTGAGTCCTGGGAGGACTCAAGCTCCTACGAGCAGTACTTC

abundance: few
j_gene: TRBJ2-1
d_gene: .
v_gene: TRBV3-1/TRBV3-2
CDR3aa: CASSSYNEQFF
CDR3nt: TGTGCCAGCAGTTCCTACAATGAGCAGTTCTTC

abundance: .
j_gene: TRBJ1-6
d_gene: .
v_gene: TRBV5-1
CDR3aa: CASSLGSGGANNSPLHF
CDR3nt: TGCGCCAGCAGCTTGGGTAGCGGGGGCGCAAATAATTCACCCCTCCACTTT

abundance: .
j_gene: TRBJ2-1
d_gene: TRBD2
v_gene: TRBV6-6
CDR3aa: CASSRQLAGVGYNEQFF
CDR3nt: TGTGCCAGCAGTCGCCAATTAGCGGGAGTCGGCTACAATGAGCAGTTCTTC

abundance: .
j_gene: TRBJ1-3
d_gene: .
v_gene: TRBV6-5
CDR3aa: CASVQGDSGNTIYF
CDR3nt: TGTGCCAGCGTACAGGGAGACTCTGGAAACACCATATATTTT

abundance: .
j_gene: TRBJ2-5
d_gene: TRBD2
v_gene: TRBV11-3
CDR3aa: CASSWAVGEGYRETQYF
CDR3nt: TGTGCCAGCAGTTGGGCGGTGGGGGAGGGCTACCGGGAGACCCAGTACTTC

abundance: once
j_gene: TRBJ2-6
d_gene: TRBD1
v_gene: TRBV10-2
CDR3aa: CASSESRQGASLGANVLTF
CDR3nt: TGCGCCAGCAGTGAGTCTCGACAGGGGGCAAGTCTTGGGGCCAACGTCCTGACTTTC

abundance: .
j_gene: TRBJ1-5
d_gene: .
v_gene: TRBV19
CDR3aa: CASIGGFNQPQHF
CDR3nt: TGTGCCAGTATAGGGGGTTTCAATCAGCCCCAGCATTTT